This T cell receptor (beta chain) was sequenced for a study of Ad26.COV2.S vaccination and SARS-CoV-2 variants. Between the trimmed V and J ends, which lost 0 bases and 1 base, there was a span of 9 bases. The CDR3 spans 15 residues. Germline CDR1 and CDR2: MNHEY and SVGAGI. The repertoire was sequenced with immunoSEQ multiplex PCR; TCRdb's copy has only in-frame clones and lacks some. The sample consists of fewer than 300,000 clones, approximately 87% of them appearing once. Treatment here: around 19 received Ad26.COV2.S at low or high dose, single or two shots; about 5 received placebo; per-sample allocation not given. The samples date from day 63 after the first vaccine or placebo injection.

This receptor was taken from a person between 18 and 60 years old who received the Ad26.COV2.S COVID-19 vaccine or a placebo. The sequencing used peripheral blood, collected in a trial of Ad26.COV2.S vaccine versus placebo. This chain connects TRBV6-5 to TRBJ1-1; D is ambiguous. As DNA, the CDR3 is TGTGCCAGCAGTTACTCCCGGTGGGCGAACACTGAAGCTTTCTTT. This gives the protein CASSYSRWANTEAFF.